Shown below are 9 T cell receptor beta chains from a single sample sequenced in a study of T-cell reconstitution after alpha-beta-depleted transplantation in children. During its preparation, the TCRbeta library received unique molecular identifiers. TCRdb reprocessed the PCR reads with MiXCR, giving one entry per CDR3 protein. The profile shows about 230,000 distinct CDR3 sequences, roughly a tenth of them singletons. Source: PBMCs from the stem cell graft donor, taken from the stem cell graft. These receptors were obtained from a human donor who donated a stem cell graft to a child with SCID.

This clonotype has at least ten counts. The genes are TRBV7-2 and TRBJ2-1; a weak D match, TRBD1 (6 bases). There are 15 residues in the CDR3. Trimming shortened V by 1 base and J by 6 bases, and 13 bases separated the two germline ends. Germline assignment: CDR1 SGHTA and CDR2 FQGNSA. The CDR3 nucleotides are TGTGCCAGCAGCTTAGAGGGGGAGACAGGCAATGAGCAGTTCTTC. Translated: CASSLEGETGNEQFF.

This clonotype has ten or more counts. This chain links TRBV6-5 with TRBJ2-7; 13 bases match TRBD2. The CDR3 covers 17 residues. After removal of 5 bases from V and 3 bases from J, the junction contained 10 bases not matched to a gene. Germline CDR1 is MNHEY and CDR2 is SVGAGI. The CDR3 nucleotides read TGTGCCAGCAGTAGGACTAGCGGGGGAGCCAAAGGCTACGAGCAGTACTTC. This encodes CASSRTSGGAKGYEQYF.

This clonotype was detected ten times or more. This chain uses TRBV5-1 with TRBJ2-5; a possible D gene is TRBD1 (6 bases). This CDR3 spans 14 amino acids. The germline gives CDR1 SGHRS, CDR2 YFSETQ. The V and J ends lost 0 bases and 2 bases respectively, with 8 bases between them. The CDR3: CASSLDGQQETQYF. The CDR3 bases are TGCGCCAGCAGCTTGGACGGACAGCAAGAGACCCAGTACTTC. Complete variable domain (other parts from reference TRBV5-1 and TRBJ2-5): KAGVTQTPRYLIKTRGQQVTLSCSPISGHRSVSWYQQTPGQGLQFLFEYFSETQRNKGNFPGRFSGRQFSNSRSEMNVSTLELGDSALYLCASSLDGQQETQYFGPGTRLLVL.

This clonotype was seen at least ten times. The chain uses TRBV29-1 and TRBJ1-1; D not resolved. V gave up 7 bases and J gave up 0 bases, with 9 bases separating them. The CDR3 covers 12 residues. Per germline, CDR1 SQVTM and CDR2 ANQGSEA. The CDR3 DNA reads as TGCAGCGCCTTCGCAGTGAACACTGAAGCTTTCTTT. This encodes CSAFAVNTEAFF.

This clonotype was counted at least ten times. The rearrangement joins TRBV29-1 to TRBJ1-5, with no clear D. The CDR3 contains 13 residues. V dropped 4 bases and J dropped 5 bases, with 12 bases sitting between them. Per germline, CDR1 SQVTM and CDR2 ANQGSEA. The CDR3 DNA reads as TGCAGCGTTGGCTTAGGGTGGGATCAGCCCCAGCATTTT. Protein: CSVGLGWDQPQHF.

In its sample, this clonotype was seen many times. The chain combines TRBV7-8 with TRBJ1-2; the D gene is possibly TRBD1 (6 bases). The CDR3 length is 15 residues. The germline V gene encodes CDR1 SGHVS and CDR2 FQNEAQ. The germline V and J ends were trimmed by 1 base and 3 bases, with 12 bases remaining between them. DNA of the CDR3: TGTGCCAGCAGCTTAGGCGAAGGGGGGGACTATGGCTACACCTTC. Its protein is CASSLGEGGDYGYTF.

This clonotype was detected many times. The chain carries TRBV5-5 and TRBJ2-3; 8 positions match TRBD1. The V gene end was trimmed by 4 bases and the J gene end by 5 bases; junction bases not matched to a gene: 12. Germline V gives CDR1 SGHKS, CDR2 YYEKEE (reference sequence). This CDR3 is built from 16 residues. The CDR3 is CASSRGQVHWGDTQYF. The CDR3 nucleotides are TGTGCCAGCAGCCGGGGACAGGTTCACTGGGGAGATACGCAGTATTTT.

This clonotype was detected ten times or more. The rearrangement joins TRBV5-1 to TRBJ1-4; D unresolved. CDR1 and CDR2 from the germline V gene are SGHRS and YFSETQ. The V gene lost 0 bases and the J gene lost 8 bases, with 17 bases spanning the gap. This CDR3 has 16 amino acids. The CDR3 nucleotides are TGCGCCAGCAGCTTGGAGCTTCAGAATGGAGGAGAAAAACTGTTTTTT. Protein sequence: CASSLELQNGGEKLFF.

The sample holds many counts of this clonotype. The rearrangement joins TRBV5-1 to TRBJ2-1, with D unresolved. Trimming pared 3 bases from V and 6 bases from J, leaving 7 bases between. The CDR3 runs to 12 residues. Germline assignment: CDR1 SGHRS and CDR2 YFSETQ. Here the CDR3 DNA reads TGCGCCAGCAGCTCCTTTGGCAATGAGCAGTTCTTC. It codes for CASSSFGNEQFF.